The following is a T cell receptor beta chain sequence with its context. Through a sample-barcoded 5' primer and a J-beta primer mix, a second PCR was run for 7 to 11 cycles. Each CDR3 protein is one row after TCRdb ran MiXCR on the 5' RACE reads. There are more than 650,000 distinct CDR3 sequences in the sample; around half occur only once, and approximately 41% lies in the top ten. The sample originates from a study of blood T cells in healthy people across ages. The V gene lost 5 bases and the J gene lost 1 base, with 19 bases spanning the gap. CDR3 length: 17 residues. Looked up from germline, CDR1 is SGHTA and CDR2 is FQGTGA.

V usage is TRBV7-3 and J usage is TRBJ2-3; D might be TRBD1 (5 bases). Input material: blood. The receptor was derived from a man older than 75 in good health. The CDR3, as DNA: TGTGCCAGCAGCATAGGGCCCCAGGGATGGGGCACAGATACGCAGTATTTT. Protein: CASSIGPQGWGTDTQYF.